Included here is one TCR beta chain sequence, with context. Its antigen is unidentified. J gave up 6 bases and V 5 bases, and 7 bases lay outside the gene matches. The CDR3 loop spans 15 amino acids. Germline V gene lookup returns CDR1 SGHTA and CDR2 FQGTGA. This sample stems from a study of vaccination effects on CD4 cells after COVID-19. The overall study: Vaccination of participants consisted of two doses of either the BNT162b2 or mRNA-1273 vaccine.

TCRdb keeps only in-frame clones here, not all; method: immunoSEQ multiplex PCR. This table has tens of thousands of clones, roughly 79% appearing once. ViraFEST assay sequencing came after antigen-specific CD4+ T cells were expanded with viral peptide pools. Culturing for roughly 9 days preceded CD4+ T cell isolation. The TCR was taken from a human donor who received a COVID-19 vaccine. This sample comprised CD4+ T cells from PBMCs cultured with HCoV-229E spike peptides, obtained before COVID-19 vaccination. This chain uses TRBV7-3 with TRBJ2-1; 10 positions match TRBD2. The chain's CDR3 is CASSHSSGGPNEQFF. The CDR3 DNA sequence: TGTGCCAGCAGCCATTCTAGCGGGGGTCCCAATGAGCAGTTCTTC.